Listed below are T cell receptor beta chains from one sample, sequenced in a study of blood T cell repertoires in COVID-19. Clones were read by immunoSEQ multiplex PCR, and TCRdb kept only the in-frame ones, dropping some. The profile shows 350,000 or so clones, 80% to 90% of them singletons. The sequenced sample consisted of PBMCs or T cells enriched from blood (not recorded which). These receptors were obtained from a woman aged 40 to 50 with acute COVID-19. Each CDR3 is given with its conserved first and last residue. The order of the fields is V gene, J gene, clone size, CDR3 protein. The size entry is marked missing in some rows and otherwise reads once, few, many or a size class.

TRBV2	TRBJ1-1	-	CASWRTGVTEAFF
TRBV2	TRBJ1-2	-	CASSEGWDRGGYTF
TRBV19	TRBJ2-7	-	CASSVQGASDEQYF
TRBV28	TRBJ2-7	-	CASSLWGGYDEQYF
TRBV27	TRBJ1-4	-	CASSLFGTATNEKLFF
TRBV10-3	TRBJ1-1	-	CAIRGQSYTEAFF
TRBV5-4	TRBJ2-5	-	CASSSSGQGQETQYF
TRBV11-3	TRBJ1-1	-	CASSSGTANTEAFF
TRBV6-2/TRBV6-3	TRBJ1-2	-	CASSYPGTIGNYGYTF
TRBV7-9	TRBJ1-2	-	CASTSSGQEGYTF
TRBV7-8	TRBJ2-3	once	CASRPPSLAGFSTDTQYF
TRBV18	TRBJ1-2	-	CASSRATIANYGYTF
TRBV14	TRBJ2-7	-	CASSQGDRVPYEQYF